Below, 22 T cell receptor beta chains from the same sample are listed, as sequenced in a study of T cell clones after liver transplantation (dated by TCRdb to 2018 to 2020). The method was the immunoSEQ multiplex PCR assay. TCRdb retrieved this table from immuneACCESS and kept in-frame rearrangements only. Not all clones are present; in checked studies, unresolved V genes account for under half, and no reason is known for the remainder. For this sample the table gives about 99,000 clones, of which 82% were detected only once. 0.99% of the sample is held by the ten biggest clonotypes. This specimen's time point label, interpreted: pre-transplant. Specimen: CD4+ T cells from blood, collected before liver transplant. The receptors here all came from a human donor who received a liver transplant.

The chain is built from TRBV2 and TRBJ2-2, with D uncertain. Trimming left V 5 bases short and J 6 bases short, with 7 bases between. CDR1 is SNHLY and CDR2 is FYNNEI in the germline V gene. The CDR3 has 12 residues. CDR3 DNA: TGTGCCAGCAGTTCCTTATCCGGGGAGCTGTTTTTT. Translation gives CASSSLSGELFF.

CDR3 sequence (DNA): TGTGCCAGCAGCCAGGATTTCTTGACAGGGGGCACTGAAGCTTTCTTT. This gives the protein CASSQDFLTGGTEAFF. The chain couples TRBV4-2 to TRBJ1-1, with 9 bases fitting TRBD1. The CDR3 consists of 16 residues. V dropped 3 bases and J dropped 4; count of bases not matched to a gene: 9. Germline lookup yields CDR1 LGHNA and CDR2 YNFKEQ.

CDR3 region: CASSDLAAGNTGELFF. The CDR3 coding sequence is TGTGCCAGCAGCGATCTTGCAGCGGGGAACACCGGGGAGCTGTTTTTT. V and J are TRBV7-7 and TRBJ2-2; perhaps TRBD2 as D (6 bases). Germline-derived CDR1 and CDR2 are SSHAT and FNYEAQ (reference sequence). The CDR3 has 16 amino acids. The V end was cut by 5 bases, the J end by 1 base, with 14 bases between.

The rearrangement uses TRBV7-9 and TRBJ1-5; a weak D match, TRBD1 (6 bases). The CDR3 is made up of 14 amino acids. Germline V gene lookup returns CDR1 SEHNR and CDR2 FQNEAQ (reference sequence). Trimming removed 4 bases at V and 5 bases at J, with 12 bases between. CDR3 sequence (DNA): TGTGCCAGCAGCTCTACAGGGAGTCATCAGCCCCAGCATTTT. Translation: CASSSTGSHQPQHF.

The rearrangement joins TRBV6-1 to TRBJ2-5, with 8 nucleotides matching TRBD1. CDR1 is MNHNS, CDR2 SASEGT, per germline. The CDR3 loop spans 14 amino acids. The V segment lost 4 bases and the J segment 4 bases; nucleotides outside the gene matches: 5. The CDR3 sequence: CASSGQGQGETQYF. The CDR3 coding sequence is TGTGCCAGCAGTGGACAGGGGCAAGGAGAGACCCAGTACTTC.

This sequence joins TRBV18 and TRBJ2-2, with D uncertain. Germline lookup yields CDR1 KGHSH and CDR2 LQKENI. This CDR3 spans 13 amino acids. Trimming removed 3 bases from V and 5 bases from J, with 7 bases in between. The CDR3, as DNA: TGTGCCAGCTCACCCCGTCTGACCGGGGAGCTGTTTTTT. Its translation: CASSPRLTGELFF.

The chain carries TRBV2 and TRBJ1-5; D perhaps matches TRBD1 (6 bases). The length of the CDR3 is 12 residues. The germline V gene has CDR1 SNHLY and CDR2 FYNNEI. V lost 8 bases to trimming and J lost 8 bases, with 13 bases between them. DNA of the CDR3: TGTGCCAGCGATGGGGGGCGGGAGCCCCAGCATTTT. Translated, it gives CASDGGREPQHF.

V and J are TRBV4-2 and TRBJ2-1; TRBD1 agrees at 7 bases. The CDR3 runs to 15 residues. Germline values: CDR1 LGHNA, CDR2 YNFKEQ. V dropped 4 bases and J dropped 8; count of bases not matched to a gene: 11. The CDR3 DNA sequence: TGTGCCAGCAGCCTCGAAGAGGGGGCCGATCATGAGCAGTTCTTC. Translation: CASSLEEGADHEQFF.

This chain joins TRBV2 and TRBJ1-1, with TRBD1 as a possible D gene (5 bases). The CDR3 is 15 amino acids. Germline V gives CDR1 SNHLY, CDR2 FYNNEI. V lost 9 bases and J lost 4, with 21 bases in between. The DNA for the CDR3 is TGTGCCAGTGTGGTAGGGGTGCTTGTGACCACTGAAGCTTTCTTT. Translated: CASVVGVLVTTEAFF.

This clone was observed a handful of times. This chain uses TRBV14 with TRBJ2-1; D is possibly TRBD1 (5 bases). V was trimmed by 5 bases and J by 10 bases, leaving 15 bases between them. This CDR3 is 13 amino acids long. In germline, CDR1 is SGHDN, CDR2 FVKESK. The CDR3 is CASSFRVGPEQFF. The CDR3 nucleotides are TGTGCCAGCAGCTTCCGCGTGGGGCCAGAGCAGTTCTTC. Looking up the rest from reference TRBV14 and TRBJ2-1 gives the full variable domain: EAGVTQFPSHSVIEKGQTVTLRCDPISGHDNLYWYRRVMGKEIKFLLHFVKESKQDESGMPNNRFLAERTGGTYSTLKVQPAELEDSGVYFCASSFRVGPEQFFGPGTRLTVL.

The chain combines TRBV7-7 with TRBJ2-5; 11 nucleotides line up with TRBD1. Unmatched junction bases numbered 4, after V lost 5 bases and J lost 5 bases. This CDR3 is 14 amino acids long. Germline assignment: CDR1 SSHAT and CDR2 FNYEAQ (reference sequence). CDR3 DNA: TGTGCCAGCAGCCATGGACAGGGGGCTGAGACCCAGTACTTC. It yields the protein CASSHGQGAETQYF.

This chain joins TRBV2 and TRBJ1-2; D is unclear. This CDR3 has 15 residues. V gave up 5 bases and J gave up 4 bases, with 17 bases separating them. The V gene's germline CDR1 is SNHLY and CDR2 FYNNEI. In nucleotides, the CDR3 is TGTGCCAGCAGTACGTCCCGGTTGTATAGCTATGGCTACACCTTC. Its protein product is CASSTSRLYSYGYTF. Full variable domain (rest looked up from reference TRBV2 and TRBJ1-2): EPEVTQTPSHQVTQMGQEVILRCVPISNHLYFYWYRQILGQKVEFLVSFYNNEISEKSEIFDDQFSVERPDGSNFTLKIRSTKLEDSAMYFCASSTSRLYSYGYTFGSGTRLTVV.

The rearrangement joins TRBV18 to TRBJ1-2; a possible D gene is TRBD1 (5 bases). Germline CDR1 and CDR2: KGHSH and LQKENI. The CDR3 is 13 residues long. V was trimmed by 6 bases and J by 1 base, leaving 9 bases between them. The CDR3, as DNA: TGTGCCAGCTCTCAGGGACTTAACTATGGCTACACCTTC. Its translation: CASSQGLNYGYTF.

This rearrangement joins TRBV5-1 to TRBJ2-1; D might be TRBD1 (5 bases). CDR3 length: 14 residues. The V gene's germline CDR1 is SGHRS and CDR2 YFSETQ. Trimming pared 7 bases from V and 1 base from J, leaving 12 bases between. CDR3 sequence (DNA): TGCGCCAGCTTGGGTCAGGGATCCTACAATGAGCAGTTCTTC. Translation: CASLGQGSYNEQFF.

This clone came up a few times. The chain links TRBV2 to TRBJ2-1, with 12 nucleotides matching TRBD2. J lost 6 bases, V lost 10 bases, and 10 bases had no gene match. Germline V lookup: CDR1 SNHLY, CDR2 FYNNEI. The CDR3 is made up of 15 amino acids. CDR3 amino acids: CATRDGTSGSNEQFF. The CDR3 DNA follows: TGTGCCACCAGAGATGGGACTAGCGGGTCCAATGAGCAGTTCTTC.

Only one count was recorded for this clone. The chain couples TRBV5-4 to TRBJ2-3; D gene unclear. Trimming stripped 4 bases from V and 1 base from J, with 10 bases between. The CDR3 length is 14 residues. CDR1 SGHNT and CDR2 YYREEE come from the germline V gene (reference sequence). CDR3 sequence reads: CASSAGLRTDTQYF. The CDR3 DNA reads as TGTGCCAGCAGCGCCGGGCTTCGCACAGATACGCAGTATTTT.

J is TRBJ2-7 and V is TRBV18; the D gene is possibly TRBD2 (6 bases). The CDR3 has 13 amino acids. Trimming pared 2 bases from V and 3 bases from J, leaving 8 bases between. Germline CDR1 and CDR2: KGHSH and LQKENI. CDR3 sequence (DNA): TGTGCCAGCTCACCAGGGGGACTCTACGAGCAGTACTTC. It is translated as CASSPGGLYEQYF.

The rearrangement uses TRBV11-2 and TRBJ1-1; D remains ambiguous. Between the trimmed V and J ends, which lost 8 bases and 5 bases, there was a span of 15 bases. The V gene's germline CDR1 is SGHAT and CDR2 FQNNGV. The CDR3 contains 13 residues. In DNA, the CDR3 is TGTGCCAGCGGCACCCTAAGTAAGACTGAAGCTTTCTTT. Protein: CASGTLSKTEAFF.

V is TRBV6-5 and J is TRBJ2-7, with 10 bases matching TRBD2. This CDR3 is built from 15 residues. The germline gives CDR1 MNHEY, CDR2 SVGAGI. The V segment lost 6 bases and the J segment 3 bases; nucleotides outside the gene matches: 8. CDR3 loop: CASSRSGRPFYEQYF. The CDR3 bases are TGTGCCAGCAGCCGTAGCGGGAGGCCGTTCTACGAGCAGTACTTC.

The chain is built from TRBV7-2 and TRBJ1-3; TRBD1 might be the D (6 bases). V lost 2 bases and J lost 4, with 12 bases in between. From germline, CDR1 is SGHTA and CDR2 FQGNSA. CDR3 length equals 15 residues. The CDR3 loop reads CASSLTGSYGNTIYF. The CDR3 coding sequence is TGTGCCAGCAGCTTAACAGGGAGCTACGGAAACACCATATATTTT.

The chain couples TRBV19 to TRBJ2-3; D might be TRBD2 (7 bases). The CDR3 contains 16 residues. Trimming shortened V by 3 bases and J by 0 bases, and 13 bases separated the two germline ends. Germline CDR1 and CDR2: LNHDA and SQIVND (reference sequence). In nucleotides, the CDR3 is TGTGCCAGTAGTATTGGGGGGGCTCCTAGCACAGATACGCAGTATTTT. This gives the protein CASSIGGAPSTDTQYF.

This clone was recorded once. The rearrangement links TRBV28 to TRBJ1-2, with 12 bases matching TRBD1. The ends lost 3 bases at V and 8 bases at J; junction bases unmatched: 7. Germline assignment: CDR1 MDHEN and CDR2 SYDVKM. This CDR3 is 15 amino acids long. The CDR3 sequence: CASSLSGQGARGYTF. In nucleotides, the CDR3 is TGTGCCAGCAGTTTGTCGGGACAGGGGGCAAGAGGCTACACCTTC.